This T cell receptor (beta chain) appears in the sequencing data of a study of blood T cell repertoires in COVID-19 (dated by TCRdb to about 2020). With respect to the entire study: Samples from collaborators originated in the United States, Italy and Spain and spanned both the acute and convalescent phases of COVID-19. The material from the prospective study consisted of cDNA or gDNA derived from T cells, B-cell-depleted T cells, or PBMCs. Deeply sampled blood TCRbeta repertoires from subjects exposed to, actively infected with, or recovered from COVID-19 were included in the dataset. The repertoires were made available in a free public database intended to serve as a resource for research on the immune response to SARS-CoV-2. Samples were obtained from the ongoing ImmuneRACE study (first 160 participants) and from about 1,300 subjects provided by 6 global collaborators. A de-identified subject ID, COVID-19 status, age in years and sex were almost always included in the sample metadata. HLA class I and class II types, where available, came from metadata supplied by the sample provider rather than from assay-based typing.

The immunoSEQ Assay, a bias-controlled multiplex PCR, was used to amplify TCRbeta CDR3 regions from genomic DNA. On the authors' methods: The number of nucleated cells in each sample was estimated from the amplification of reference gene primers within the assay. To quantify the absolute abundance of each unique TCRbeta CDR3 rearrangement, sequence reads were collapsed and filtered. For each sample, productive Simpson clonality was calculated as the square root of Simpson's diversity index across productive rearrangements. TCRdb holds this immuneACCESS table with in-frame rearrangements only. Some clones are missing; in checked studies, unresolved V genes explain under half, and the rest has no known cause. V, J and clone size were drawn from that table, and D and trimming were deduced from the DNA. The sample contains 99,000 or so clones, over 75% of them found a single time. The top ten hold under 4.5% of the sample.

Each collaborating institution followed its own protocols to collect whole blood in K2EDTA tubes. For TCRbeta analysis, collaborators shipped samples as frozen whole blood, isolated PBMCs, or DNA extracted from either of those sample types. Findings and caveats that apply to the study as a whole: The quantity of clinical and demographic metadata differed by source and by participant and was supplied without curation.

This clone was picked up a small number of times. The specificity of this receptor is unknown. No base quality information exists; no much larger clone differs at one position. The receptor was isolated from a man between 50 and 59 years old with acute or convalescent COVID-19. The material sequenced was peripheral blood.

The nucleotide sequence reads as follows: TGTGCCAGCAGCTCCCTCTCGGGGGAGACCACTGAAGCTTTCTTT. Its translation reads: CASSSLSGETTEAFF. The sequence joins TRBV7-9 to TRBJ1-1; TRBD1 is a possible D gene, resting on 5 matching bases. Including the terminal cysteine and phenylalanine, the CDR3 comprises 15 residues. The entry retains the CDR3 DNA only, 45 bases that are in frame from base 1. V loses 4 bases, J loses 4 bases, and the germline ends lie 16 bases apart. Looking up the germline V gene (reference sequence) yields CDR1 SEHNR and CDR2 FQNEAQ. With the portions outside the CDR3 filled from the reference TRBV7-9 and TRBJ1-1 genes, the complete variable region becomes DTGVSQNPRHKITKRGQNVTFRCDPISEHNRLYWYRQTLGQGPEFLTYFQNEAQLEKSRLLSDRFSAERPKGSFSTLEIQRTEQGDSAMYLCASSSLSGETTEAFFGQGTRLTVV.